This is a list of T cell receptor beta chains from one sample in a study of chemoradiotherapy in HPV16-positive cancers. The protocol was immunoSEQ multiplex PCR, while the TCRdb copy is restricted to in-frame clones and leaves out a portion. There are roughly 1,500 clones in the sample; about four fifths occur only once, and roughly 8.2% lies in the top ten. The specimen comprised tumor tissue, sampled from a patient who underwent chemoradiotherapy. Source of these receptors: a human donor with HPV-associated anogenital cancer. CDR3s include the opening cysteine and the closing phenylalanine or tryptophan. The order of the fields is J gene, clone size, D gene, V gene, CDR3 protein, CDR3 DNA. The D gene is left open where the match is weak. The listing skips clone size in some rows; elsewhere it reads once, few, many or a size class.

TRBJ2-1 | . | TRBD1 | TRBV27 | CASRLGTGYNEQFF | TGTGCCAGTCGGCTGGGGACAGGGTACAATGAGCAGTTCTTC
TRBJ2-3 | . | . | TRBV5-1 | CASSSPTRDTVYGTQYF | TGCGCCAGCAGCTCCCCTACCAGGGATACCGTTTATGGTACGCAGTATTTT
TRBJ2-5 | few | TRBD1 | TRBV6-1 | CASSMGQFQETQYF | TGTGCCAGCAGTATGGGACAGTTTCAAGAGACCCAGTACTTC
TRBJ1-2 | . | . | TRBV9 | CASSSPRGANSAGYTF | TGTGCCAGCAGCTCCCCGAGGGGGGCTAATTCAGCTGGCTACACCTTC
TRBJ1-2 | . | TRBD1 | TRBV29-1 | CSVEDLRDRENYGYTF | TGCAGCGTTGAAGATCTCCGCGACAGGGAGAACTATGGCTACACCTTC
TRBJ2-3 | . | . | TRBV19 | CASSALAGVSDTQYF | TGTGCCAGTAGTGCACTAGCAGGAGTGTCAGATACGCAGTATTTT
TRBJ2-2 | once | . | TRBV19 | CASTRADTGELFF | TGTGCCAGTACCAGGGCGGACACCGGGGAGCTGTTTTTT
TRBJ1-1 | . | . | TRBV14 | CASSQALDGALNTEAFF | TGTGCCAGCAGCCAAGCGCTTGACGGGGCACTGAACACTGAAGCTTTCTTT
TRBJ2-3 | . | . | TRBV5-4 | CASSTLEARTDTQYF | TGTGCCAGCAGCACCCTGGAGGCCCGCACAGATACGCAGTATTTT
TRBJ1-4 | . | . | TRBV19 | CASSIRQGGEKLFF | TGTGCCAGTAGTATTCGGCAGGGCGGTGAAAAACTGTTTTTT
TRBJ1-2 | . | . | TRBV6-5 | CASRVNGLYGYTF | TGTGCCAGCAGGGTGAACGGACTATATGGCTACACCTTC
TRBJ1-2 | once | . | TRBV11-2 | CASSLDVGGTGYTF | TGTGCCAGCAGCTTAGATGTGGGCGGGACTGGCTACACCTTC
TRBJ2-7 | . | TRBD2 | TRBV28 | CASSFIAGGIGEQYF | TGTGCCAGCAGTTTCATAGCGGGGGGGATCGGCGAGCAGTACTTC
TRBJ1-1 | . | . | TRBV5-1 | CASSIFAGGDTEAFF | TGCGCCAGCAGCATTTTCGCGGGAGGTGACACTGAAGCTTTCTTT
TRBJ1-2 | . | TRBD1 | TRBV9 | CASSVGLKDRGKSGYGYTF | TGTGCCAGCAGCGTAGGGTTGAAGGACAGGGGGAAATCAGGCTATGGCTACACCTTC
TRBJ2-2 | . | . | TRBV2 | CASSASHYTGELFF | TGTGCCAGCAGCGCCTCACACTACACCGGGGAGCTGTTTTTT
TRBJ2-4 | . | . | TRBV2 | CASSERKGEAKNIQYF | TGTGCCAGCAGTGAAAGGAAGGGGGAGGCCAAAAACATTCAGTACTTC
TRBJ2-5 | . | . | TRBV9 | CASSLGPGETQYF | TGTGCCAGCAGCTTAGGGCCAGGGGAGACCCAGTACTTC
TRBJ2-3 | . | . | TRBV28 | CASSQAQTRDTQYF | TGTGCCAGCAGTCAAGCCCAAACGAGAGATACGCAGTATTTT
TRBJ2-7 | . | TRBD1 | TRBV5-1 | CASSLQEQGAHEQYF | TGCGCCAGCAGCTTGCAGGAACAGGGGGCCCACGAGCAGTACTTC
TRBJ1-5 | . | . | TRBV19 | CASSILPDQPQHF | TGTGCCAGTAGTATTTTGCCAGATCAGCCCCAGCATTTT
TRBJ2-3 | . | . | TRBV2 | CAAVGATLTDTQYF | TGTGCCGCCGTCGGGGCTACACTCACAGATACGCAGTATTTT
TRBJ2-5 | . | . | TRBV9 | CASSVADGIETQYF | TGTGCCAGCAGCGTAGCGGATGGGATCGAGACCCAGTACTTC
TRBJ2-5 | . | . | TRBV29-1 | CSVELAGETQYF | TGCAGCGTTGAGCTGGCGGGAGAGACCCAGTACTTC
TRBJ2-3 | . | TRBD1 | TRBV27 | CASSLDRAGTDTQYF | TGTGCCAGCAGTTTAGACAGGGCCGGCACAGATACGCAGTATTTT
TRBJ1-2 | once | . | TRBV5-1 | CASSLGQINYGYTF | TGCGCCAGCAGCTTAGGACAGATTAACTATGGCTACACCTTC
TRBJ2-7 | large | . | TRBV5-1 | CASSLEGPVYEQYF | TGCGCCAGCAGCTTGGAGGGGCCGGTGTACGAGCAGTACTTC
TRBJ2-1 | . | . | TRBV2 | CASKREMSVHEQFF | TGTGCCAGCAAGAGGGAGATGAGCGTCCATGAGCAGTTCTTC
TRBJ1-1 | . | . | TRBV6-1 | CASSEGTEAFF | TGTGCCAGCAGTGAAGGCACTGAAGCTTTCTTT
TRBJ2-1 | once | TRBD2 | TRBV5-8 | CASSLVLAGLFF | TGTGCCAGCAGCTTGGTTTTAGCGGGGTTGTTCTTC
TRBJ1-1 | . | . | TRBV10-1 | CASSESGDYTEAFF | TGCGCCAGCAGTGAGTCAGGGGACTACACTGAAGCTTTCTTT